Presented here are 14 T cell receptor beta chains from one specimen sequenced in a study of T cells after yellow fever vaccination. TCRdb ran MiXCR on the 5' RACE reads and lists one entry per CDR3 protein. In the table there are hundreds of thousands of distinct CDR3 sequences, approximately 18% of which are singletons. The input for sequencing was PBMCs, taken before the yellow fever booster vaccination. The receptor source for this set is a man between 18 and 35 years old who received the YFV17D yellow fever vaccine.

J is TRBJ2-1 and V is TRBV12-3 or TRBV12-4; 7 nucleotides agree with TRBD1. CDR3 length: 13 amino acids. Losses at the gene ends were 5 bases for V and 6 bases for J; bases not matched to a gene: 4. CDR3 DNA: TGTGCCAGCAGTCCTACAGGGGTCAATGAGCAGTTCTTC. Translation: CASSPTGVNEQFF.

Concerning this clonotype itself: At one end the junction does not follow the germline gene, possibly because of a read error. The CDR3: CASSYSESGGHLF. CDR3 sequence (DNA): TGTGCCAGCAGTTACTCCGAATCGGGGGGCCATCTCTTC. V and J are TRBV6-5 and TRBJ2-1, with D maybe TRBD2 (7 bases). CDR1 is MNHEY, CDR2 SVGAGI, per germline. The CDR3 has 13 amino acids.

This clonotype was seen a handful of times. The chain links TRBV6-5 to TRBJ1-1; D unresolved. The CDR3 totals 14 residues. The V end lost 6 bases, the J end lost 0 bases, and 11 bases lay between the germline ends. In germline, CDR1 is MNHEY, CDR2 SVGAGI. CDR3 coding DNA: TGTGCCAGCAGCCAATCACCGATGAACACTGAAGCTTTCTTT. Translated, it gives CASSQSPMNTEAFF.

This clonotype turned up a few times. The chain combines TRBV4-3 with TRBJ2-7; the D gene is possibly TRBD2 (7 bases). Trimming left V 4 bases short and J 7 bases short, with 23 bases between. Per germline, CDR1 LGHNA and CDR2 YSLEER. The CDR3 length is 16 residues. As DNA, the CDR3 is TGCGCCAGCAGCCCCTCGGGGGGCCGATACTTGGGTGAGCAGTACTTC. Protein sequence: CASSPSGGRYLGEQYF.

This clonotype has a count of ten or more. The chain is built from TRBV5-5 and TRBJ2-7; 9 nucleotides match TRBD1. From germline, CDR1 is SGHKS and CDR2 YYEKEE (reference sequence). V was pared by 0 bases and J by 5 bases, with 6 bases of the junction left unmatched. The CDR3 is 15 amino acids. The CDR3 nucleotides read TGTGCCAGCAGCTTGGATGGGGACAGGGCGAACGAGCAGTACGTC. Its translation is CASSLDGDRANEQYV.

This clonotype was counted at least ten times. The chain recombines TRBV29-1 with TRBJ2-3; D perhaps matches TRBD1 (5 bases). This CDR3 spans 11 amino acids. Germline-derived CDR1 and CDR2 are SQVTM and ANQGSEA. Trimming removed 4 bases from V and 6 bases from J, with 8 bases in between. CDR3 in DNA: TGCAGCGTTGCCAGGGTGGATACGCAGTATTTT. Its protein product is CSVARVDTQYF.

This clonotype was detected only a few times. V and J are TRBV9 and TRBJ2-1; possible D gene TRBD1, 7 bases. In germline, CDR1 is SGDLS, CDR2 YYNGEE. V was clipped by 6 bases and J by 3 bases, with 16 bases between them. This CDR3 is 15 amino acids long. The CDR3 loop reads CASNRLGQDYNEQFF. The DNA for the CDR3 is TGTGCCAGCAACAGACTAGGACAGGACTACAATGAGCAGTTCTTC.

CDR3 loop: CASSPPGGVGNGYTF. The CDR3 DNA is TGTGCCAGCTCACCACCGGGGGGAGTAGGAAATGGCTACACCTTC. The rearrangement joins TRBV18 to TRBJ1-2, with D possibly matching TRBD1 (5 bases). The ends were cut back, 0 bases at V and 6 bases at J, with 14 bases in the middle. CDR1 is KGHSH and CDR2 is LQKENI in the germline V gene. The CDR3 sequence is 15 residues long.

This clonotype was detected a few times. The rearrangement uses TRBV27 and TRBJ2-1; tentative D call: TRBD1 (5 bases). This CDR3 contains 11 residues. V was trimmed by 7 bases and J by 9 bases, leaving 10 bases between them. The germline V gene encodes CDR1 MNHEY and CDR2 SMNVEV (reference sequence). The CDR3 nucleotides read TGTGCCAGCACATCCAGGGCTGAGCAGTTCTTC. It translates to CASTSRAEQFF.

J is TRBJ2-5 and V is TRBV30; D may be TRBD1 (6 bases). Germline CDR1 is GTSNPN and CDR2 is SVGIG (reference sequence). Trimming took off 4 bases at V and 4 bases at J, with 13 bases between the two ends. The length of the CDR3 is 13 residues. Here the CDR3 DNA reads TGTGCCTGGAACAGGGCCTCCGGAGAGACCCAGTACTTC. Protein: CAWNRASGETQYF. Together with reference TRBV30 and TRBJ2-5, the CDR3 gives the full variable domain: SQTIHQWPATLVQPVGSPLSLECTVEGTSNPNLYWYRQAAGRGLQLLFYSVGIGQISSEVPQNLSASRPQDRQFILSSKKLLLSDSGFYLCAWNRASGETQYFGPGTRLLVL.

The gene calls are TRBV5-1 and TRBJ1-1; D not resolved. In germline, CDR1 is SGHRS, CDR2 YFSETQ. CDR3 size: 15 residues. Trimming removed 4 bases at V and 3 bases at J, with 16 bases between. In nucleotides, the CDR3 is TGCGCCAGCAGCCTAGAGTCGGACTTCTACACTGAAGCTTTCTTT. Protein: CASSLESDFYTEAFF.

This clonotype was found many times. The chain is built from TRBV20-1 and TRBJ1-6; D gene ambiguous. The germline V gene has CDR1 DFQATT and CDR2 SNEGSKA (reference sequence). The ends were cut back, 1 base at V and 0 bases at J, with 13 bases in the middle. There are 17 residues in the CDR3. CDR3 sequence reads: CSARAHHQNSYNSPLHF. CDR3 in DNA: TGCAGTGCTAGAGCCCACCACCAGAACTCCTATAATTCACCCCTCCACTTT.

This clonotype was found many times. V usage is TRBV20-1 and J usage is TRBJ2-1, with D uncertain. The germline V gene has CDR1 DFQATT and CDR2 SNEGSKA (reference sequence). V lost 5 bases to trimming and J lost 8 bases, with 13 bases between them. The CDR3 covers 12 residues. CDR3 sequence: CSAPTDSHEQFF. DNA of the CDR3: TGCAGTGCTCCCACTGATAGCCATGAGCAGTTCTTC.

The chain uses TRBV7-9 and TRBJ2-5, with TRBD1 identical over 9 bases. The CDR3 is 12 amino acids. V lost 5 bases, J lost 9 bases, and 4 bases stayed unmatched. Germline CDR1 reads SEHNR; CDR2 reads FQNEAQ (reference sequence). CDR3 residues: CASSARQGAQYF. CDR3 nucleotide sequence: TGTGCCAGCAGCGCCCGACAGGGGGCCCAGTACTTC.